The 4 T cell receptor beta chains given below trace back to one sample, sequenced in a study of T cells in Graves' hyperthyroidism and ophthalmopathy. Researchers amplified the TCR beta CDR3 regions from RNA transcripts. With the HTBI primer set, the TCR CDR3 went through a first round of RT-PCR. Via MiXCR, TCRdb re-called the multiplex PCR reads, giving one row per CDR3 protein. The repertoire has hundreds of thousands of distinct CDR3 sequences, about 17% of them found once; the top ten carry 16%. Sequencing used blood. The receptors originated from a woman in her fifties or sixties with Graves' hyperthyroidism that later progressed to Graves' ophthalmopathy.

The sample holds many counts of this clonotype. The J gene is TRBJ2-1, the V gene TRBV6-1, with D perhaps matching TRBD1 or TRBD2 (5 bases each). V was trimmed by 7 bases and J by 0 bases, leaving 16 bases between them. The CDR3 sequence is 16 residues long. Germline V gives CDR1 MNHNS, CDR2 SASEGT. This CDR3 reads CASKVTRESSYNEQFF. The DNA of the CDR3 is TGTGCCAGCAAAGTAACCAGGGAGAGCTCCTACAATGAGCAGTTCTTC.

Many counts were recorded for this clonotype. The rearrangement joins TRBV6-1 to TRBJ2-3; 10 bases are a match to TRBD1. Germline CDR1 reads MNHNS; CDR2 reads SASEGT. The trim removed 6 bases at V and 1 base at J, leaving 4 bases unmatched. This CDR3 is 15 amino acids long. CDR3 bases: TGTGCCAGCAGCGGACAGGGGGGCCGCACAGATACGCAGTATTTT. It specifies CASSGQGGRTDTQYF.

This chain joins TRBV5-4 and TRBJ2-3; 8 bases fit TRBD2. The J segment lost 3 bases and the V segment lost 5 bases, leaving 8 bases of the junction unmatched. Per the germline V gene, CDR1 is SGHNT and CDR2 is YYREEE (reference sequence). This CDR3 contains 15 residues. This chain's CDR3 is CASSTSGGGTDTQYF. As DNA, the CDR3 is TGTGCCAGCAGTACAAGCGGGGGCGGAACAGATACGCAGTATTTT.

The CDR3 sequence: CSVPRTSYNEQFF. CDR3 sequence (DNA): TGCAGCGTACCTCGCACCTCCTACAATGAGCAGTTCTTC. The rearrangement joins TRBV29-1 to TRBJ2-1; no definite D call. There are 13 residues in the CDR3. V dropped 6 bases and J dropped 0 bases, with 9 bases sitting between them. Per the germline V gene, CDR1 is SQVTM and CDR2 is ANQGSEA.